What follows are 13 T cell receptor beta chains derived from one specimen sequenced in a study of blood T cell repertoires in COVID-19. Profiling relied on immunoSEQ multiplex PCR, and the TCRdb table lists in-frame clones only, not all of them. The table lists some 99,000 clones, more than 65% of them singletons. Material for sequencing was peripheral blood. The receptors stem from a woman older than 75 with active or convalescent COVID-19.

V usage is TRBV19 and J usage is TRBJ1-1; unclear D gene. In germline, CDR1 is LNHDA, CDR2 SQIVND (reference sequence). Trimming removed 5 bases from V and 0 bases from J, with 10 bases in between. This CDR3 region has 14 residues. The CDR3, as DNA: TGTGCCAGTAGTCGAGGCCGACTGAACACTGAAGCTTTCTTT. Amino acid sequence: CASSRGRLNTEAFF.

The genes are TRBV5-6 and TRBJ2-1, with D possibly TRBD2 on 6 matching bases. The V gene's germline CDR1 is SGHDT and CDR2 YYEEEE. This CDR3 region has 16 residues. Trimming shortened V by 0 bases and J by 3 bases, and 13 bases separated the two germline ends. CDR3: CASSLGGSGIYNEQFF. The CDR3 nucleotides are TGTGCCAGCAGCTTGGGGGGTAGCGGAATCTACAATGAGCAGTTCTTC. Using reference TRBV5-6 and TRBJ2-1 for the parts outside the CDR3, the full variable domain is DAGVTQSPTHLIKTRGQQVTLRCSPKSGHDTVSWYQQALGQGPQFIFQYYEEEERQRGNFPDRFSGHQFPNYSSELNVNALLLGDSALYLCASSLGGSGIYNEQFFGPGTRLTVL.

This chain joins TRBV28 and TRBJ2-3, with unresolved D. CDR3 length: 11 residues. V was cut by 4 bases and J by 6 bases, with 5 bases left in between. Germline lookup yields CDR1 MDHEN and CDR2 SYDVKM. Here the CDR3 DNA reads TGTGCCAGCAGTTATCGGGATACGCAGTATTTT. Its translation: CASSYRDTQYF.

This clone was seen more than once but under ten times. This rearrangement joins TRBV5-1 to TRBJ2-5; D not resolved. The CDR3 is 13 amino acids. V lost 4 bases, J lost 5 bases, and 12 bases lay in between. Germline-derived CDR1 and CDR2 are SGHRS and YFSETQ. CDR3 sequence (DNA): TGCGCCAGCAGCCTGACTCACGGGGAGACCCAGTACTTC. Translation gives CASSLTHGETQYF.

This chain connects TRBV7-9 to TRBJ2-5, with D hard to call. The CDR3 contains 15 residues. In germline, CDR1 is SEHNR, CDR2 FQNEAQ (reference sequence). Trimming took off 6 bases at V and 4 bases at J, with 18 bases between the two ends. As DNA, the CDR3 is TGTGCCAGCAGTCCCGATGGGCCAGTAGGAGAGACCCAGTACTTC. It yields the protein CASSPDGPVGETQYF. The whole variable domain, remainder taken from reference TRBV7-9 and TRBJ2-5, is DTGVSQNPRHKITKRGQNVTFRCDPISEHNRLYWYRQTLGQGPEFLTYFQNEAQLEKSRLLSDRFSAERPKGSFSTLEIQRTEQGDSAMYLCASSPDGPVGETQYFGPGTRLLVL.

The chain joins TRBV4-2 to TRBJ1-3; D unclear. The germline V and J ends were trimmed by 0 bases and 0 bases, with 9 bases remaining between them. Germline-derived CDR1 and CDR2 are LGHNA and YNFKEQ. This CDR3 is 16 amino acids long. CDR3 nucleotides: TGTGCCAGCAGCCAAGAATGGCAGATCTCTGGAAACACCATATATTTT. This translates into CASSQEWQISGNTIYF.

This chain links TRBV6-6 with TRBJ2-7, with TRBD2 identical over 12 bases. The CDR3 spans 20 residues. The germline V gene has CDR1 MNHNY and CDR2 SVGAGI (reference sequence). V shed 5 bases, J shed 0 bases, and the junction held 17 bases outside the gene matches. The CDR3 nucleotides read TGTGCCAGCAGTCTTATTCGTGGGTTTACTAGCGGGAGGCTCTCCTACGAGCAGTACTTC. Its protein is CASSLIRGFTSGRLSYEQYF.

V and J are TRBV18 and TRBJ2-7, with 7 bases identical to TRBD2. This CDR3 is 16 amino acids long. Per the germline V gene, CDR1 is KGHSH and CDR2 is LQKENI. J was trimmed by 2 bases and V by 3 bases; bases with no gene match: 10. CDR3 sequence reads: CASSPPLGGSPYEQYF. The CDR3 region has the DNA TGTGCCAGCTCACCCCCTCTCGGGGGGTCCCCCTACGAGCAGTACTTC.

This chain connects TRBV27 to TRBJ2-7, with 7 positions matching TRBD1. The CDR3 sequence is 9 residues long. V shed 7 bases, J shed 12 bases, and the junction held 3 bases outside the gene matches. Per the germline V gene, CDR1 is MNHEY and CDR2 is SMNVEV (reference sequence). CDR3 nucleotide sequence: TGTGCCAGCATGACAGGGCGGTACTTC. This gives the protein CASMTGRYF.

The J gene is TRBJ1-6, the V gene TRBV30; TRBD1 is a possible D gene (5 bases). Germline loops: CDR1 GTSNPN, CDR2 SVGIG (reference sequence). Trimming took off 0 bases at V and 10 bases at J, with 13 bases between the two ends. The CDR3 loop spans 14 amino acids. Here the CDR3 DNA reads TGTGCCTGGAGTGTGCTAGGGGAAGGATCACCCCTCCACTTT. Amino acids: CAWSVLGEGSPLHF.

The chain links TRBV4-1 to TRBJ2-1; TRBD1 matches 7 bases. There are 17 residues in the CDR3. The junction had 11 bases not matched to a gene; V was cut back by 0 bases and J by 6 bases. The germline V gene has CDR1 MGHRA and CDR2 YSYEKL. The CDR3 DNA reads TGCGCCAGCAGCCAAGATCTGAACAGGGGTTTAGGCAATGAGCAGTTCTTC. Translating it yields CASSQDLNRGLGNEQFF.

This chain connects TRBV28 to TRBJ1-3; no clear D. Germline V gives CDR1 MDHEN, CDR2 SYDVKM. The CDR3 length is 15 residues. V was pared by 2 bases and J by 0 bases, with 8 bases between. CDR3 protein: CASSLGGLSGNTIYF. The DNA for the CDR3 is TGTGCCAGCAGTTTAGGTGGGCTCTCTGGAAACACCATATATTTT.

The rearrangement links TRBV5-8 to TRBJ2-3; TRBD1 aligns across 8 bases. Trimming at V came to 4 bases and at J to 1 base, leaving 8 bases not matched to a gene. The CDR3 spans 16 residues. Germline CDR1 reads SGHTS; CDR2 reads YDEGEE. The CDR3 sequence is CASSHPSGQGTDTQYF. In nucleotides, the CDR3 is TGTGCCAGCAGCCACCCGTCGGGACAGGGCACAGATACGCAGTATTTT.